Presented here are 2 T cell receptor beta chains from one specimen sequenced in a study of neoadjuvant anti-PD-1 for oral cavity cancer. Profiling relied on immunoSEQ multiplex PCR, and the TCRdb table lists in-frame clones only, not all of them. The repertoire holds tens of thousands of clones, with approximately 27% as singletons. As for time point: after neoadjuvant nivolumab, at surgical resection. Sequenced material: tumor tissue, taken after nivolumab (anti-PD-1) treatment. The receptors here all came from a person aged 35-80 years with oral cavity squamous cell carcinoma.

V and J are TRBV30 and TRBJ2-3; the match to TRBD2 covers 13 bases. The trim removed 4 bases at V and 14 bases at J, leaving 6 bases unmatched. The V gene's germline CDR1 is GTSNPN and CDR2 SVGIG (reference sequence). The CDR3 runs 12 residues. The CDR3 loop reads CAWTGTSGTRYF. The CDR3, as DNA: TGTGCCTGGACCGGGACTAGCGGGACTAGGTATTTT.

By proportion, this clone is medium-sized. V is TRBV5-1 and J is TRBJ1-2; 7 positions match TRBD1. V was pared by 4 bases and J by 0 bases, with 15 bases of the junction left unmatched. The CDR3 is 18 amino acids. Germline CDR1 reads SGHRS; CDR2 reads YFSETQ. The CDR3 coding sequence is TGCGCCAGCAGCAATATAGTCCCGGGACAGAGCTCTAACTATGGCTACACCTTC. Protein sequence: CASSNIVPGQSSNYGYTF.